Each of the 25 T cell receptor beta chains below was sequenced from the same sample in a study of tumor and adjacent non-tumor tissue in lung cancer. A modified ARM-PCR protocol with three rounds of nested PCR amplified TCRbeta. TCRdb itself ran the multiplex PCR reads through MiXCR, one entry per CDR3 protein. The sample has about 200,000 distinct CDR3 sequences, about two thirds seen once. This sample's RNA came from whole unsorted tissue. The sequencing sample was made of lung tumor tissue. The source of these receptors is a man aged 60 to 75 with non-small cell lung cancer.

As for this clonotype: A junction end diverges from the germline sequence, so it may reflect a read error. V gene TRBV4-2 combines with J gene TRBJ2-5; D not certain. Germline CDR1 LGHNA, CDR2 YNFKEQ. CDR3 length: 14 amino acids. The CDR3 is CVSSQDLVRDTQYF. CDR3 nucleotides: TGTGTCAGCAGCCAAGATCTGGTCCGAGACACCCAGTACTTC.

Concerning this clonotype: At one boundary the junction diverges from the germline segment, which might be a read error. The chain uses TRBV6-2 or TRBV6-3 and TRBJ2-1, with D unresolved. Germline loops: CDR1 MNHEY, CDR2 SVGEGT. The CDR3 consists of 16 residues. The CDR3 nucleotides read TGTGCCATCAGTTACTTGCTAACGTGTCCTCTAAATGAGCAGTTCTTC. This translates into CAISYLLTCPLNEQFF.

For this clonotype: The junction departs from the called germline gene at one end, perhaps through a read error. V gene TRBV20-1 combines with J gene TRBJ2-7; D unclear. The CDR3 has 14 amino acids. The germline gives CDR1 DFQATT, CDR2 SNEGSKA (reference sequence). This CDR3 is CSDRKGQKTYEQYF. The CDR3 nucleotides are TGCAGTGATAGAAAAGGGCAAAAAACCTACGAGCAGTACTTC.

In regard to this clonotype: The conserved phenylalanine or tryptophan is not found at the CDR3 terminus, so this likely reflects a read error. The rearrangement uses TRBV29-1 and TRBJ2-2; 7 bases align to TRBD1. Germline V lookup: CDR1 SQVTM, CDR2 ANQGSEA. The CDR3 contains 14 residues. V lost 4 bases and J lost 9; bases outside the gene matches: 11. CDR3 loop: CSVGDRSKTRELFL. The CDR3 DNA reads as TGCAGCGTTGGGGACAGATCGAAGACCCGGGAGCTGTTTCTT.

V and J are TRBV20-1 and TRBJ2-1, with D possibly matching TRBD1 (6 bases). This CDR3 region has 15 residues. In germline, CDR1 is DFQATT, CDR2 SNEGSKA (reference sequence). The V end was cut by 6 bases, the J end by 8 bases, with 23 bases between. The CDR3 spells CSAKAGASWNHEQFF. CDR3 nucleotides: TGCAGTGCAAAAGCAGGGGCTAGCTGGAACCATGAGCAGTTCTTC.

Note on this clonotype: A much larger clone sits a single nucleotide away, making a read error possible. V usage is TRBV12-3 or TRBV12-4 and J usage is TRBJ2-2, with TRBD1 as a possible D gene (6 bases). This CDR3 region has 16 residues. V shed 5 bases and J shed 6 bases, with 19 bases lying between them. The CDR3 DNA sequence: TGTGCCAGCAGTCCCCGGATAGGGGGAACCCCCGGGGAGCTGTTTTTT. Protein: CASSPRIGGTPGELFF.

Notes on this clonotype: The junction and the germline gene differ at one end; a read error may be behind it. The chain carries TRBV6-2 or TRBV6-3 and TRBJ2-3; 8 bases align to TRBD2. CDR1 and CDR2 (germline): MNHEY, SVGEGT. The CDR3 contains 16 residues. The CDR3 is CASSYFPTGGTDTQYF. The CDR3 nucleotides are TGTGCCAGCAGCTACTTTCCTACGGGAGGGACGGATACGCAGTATTTT.

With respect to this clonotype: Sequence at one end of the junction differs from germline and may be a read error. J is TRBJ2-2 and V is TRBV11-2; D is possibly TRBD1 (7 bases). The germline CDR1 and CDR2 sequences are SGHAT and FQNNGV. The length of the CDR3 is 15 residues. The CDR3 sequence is CPSSSTGIITGGLFF. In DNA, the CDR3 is TGTCCCAGCAGCTCGACAGGGATAATTACCGGGGGTCTGTTTTTT.

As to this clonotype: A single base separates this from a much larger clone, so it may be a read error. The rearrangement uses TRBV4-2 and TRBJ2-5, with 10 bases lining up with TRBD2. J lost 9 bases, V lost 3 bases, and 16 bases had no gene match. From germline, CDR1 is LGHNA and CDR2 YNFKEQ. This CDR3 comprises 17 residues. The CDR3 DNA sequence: TGTGCCAGCAGCCAGGCCGGGACTAGCGAGGGGGCTAGAGCCCAGTACTTC. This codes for CASSQAGTSEGARAQYF.

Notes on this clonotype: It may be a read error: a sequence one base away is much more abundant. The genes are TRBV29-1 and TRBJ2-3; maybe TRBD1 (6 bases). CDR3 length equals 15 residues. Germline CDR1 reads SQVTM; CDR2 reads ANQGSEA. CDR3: CSVEDIRSRTDTRYF. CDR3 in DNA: TGCAGCGTTGAAGATATCCGATCAAGGACAGATACGCGGTATTTT.

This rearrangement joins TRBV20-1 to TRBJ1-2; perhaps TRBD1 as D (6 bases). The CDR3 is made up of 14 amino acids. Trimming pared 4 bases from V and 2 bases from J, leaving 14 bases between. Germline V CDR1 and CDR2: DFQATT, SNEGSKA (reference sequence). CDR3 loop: CSAKDRKLNYGYTF. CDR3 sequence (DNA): TGCAGTGCTAAGGACAGAAAATTAAACTATGGCTACACCTTC.

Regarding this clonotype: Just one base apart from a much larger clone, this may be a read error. The CDR3, as DNA: TGTGCCAGCAGTTATGGGGACCATAATTCACCCCTCCACTTT. Residues: CASSYGDHNSPLHF. The chain recombines TRBV6-5 with TRBJ1-6; D possibly corresponds to TRBD1 (5 bases). The germline V gene encodes CDR1 MNHEY and CDR2 SVGAGI. The CDR3 consists of 14 residues. V lost 3 bases to trimming and J lost 5 bases, with 8 bases between them.

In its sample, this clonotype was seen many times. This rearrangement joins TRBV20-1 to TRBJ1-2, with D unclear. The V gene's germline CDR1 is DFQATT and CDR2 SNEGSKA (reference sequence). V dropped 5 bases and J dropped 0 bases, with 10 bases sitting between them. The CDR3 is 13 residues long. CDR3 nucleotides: TGCAGTGCTCACAGCGATTCTAACTATGGCTACACCTTC. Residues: CSAHSDSNYGYTF.

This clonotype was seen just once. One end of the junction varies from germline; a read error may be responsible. DNA for the CDR3: TGTACCAGCAGTTTTGACAGGGTGGGGAATTCACCCCACCACTTT. Translated: CTSSFDRVGNSPHHF. The chain links TRBV6-6 to TRBJ1-6, with 7 bases matching TRBD1. CDR1 is MNHNY, CDR2 SVGAGI, per germline (reference sequence). The length of the CDR3 is 15 residues.

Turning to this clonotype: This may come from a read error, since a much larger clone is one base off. The CDR3 sequence is CSARASDRDNGELFF. CDR3 bases: TGCAGTGCTAGAGCCTCCGACAGAGATAATGGGGAGCTGTTTTTT. V and J are TRBV20-1 and TRBJ2-2, with D tentatively TRBD1 (5 bases). The germline gives CDR1 DFQATT, CDR2 SNEGSKA (reference sequence). This CDR3 spans 15 amino acids. V dropped 1 base and J dropped 8 bases, with 17 bases sitting between them.

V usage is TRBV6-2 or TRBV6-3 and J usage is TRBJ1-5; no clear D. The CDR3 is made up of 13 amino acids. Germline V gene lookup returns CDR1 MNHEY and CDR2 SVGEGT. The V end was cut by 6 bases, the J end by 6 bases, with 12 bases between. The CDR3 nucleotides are TGTGCCAGCAGCCCCTCGACGACTCAGCCCCAGCATTTT. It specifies CASSPSTTQPQHF.

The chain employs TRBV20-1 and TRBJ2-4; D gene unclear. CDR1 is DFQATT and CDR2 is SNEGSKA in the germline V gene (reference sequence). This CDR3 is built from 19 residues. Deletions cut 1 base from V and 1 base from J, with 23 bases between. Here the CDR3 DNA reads TGCAGTGCTAGAGTCGTCGACCGGGCCCTTCAGGTGGCCAAAAACATTCAGTACTTC. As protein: CSARVVDRALQVAKNIQYF.

The CDR3 loop reads CASSPRLTGGPRELFF. The CDR3 nucleotides are TGTGCCAGCAGCCCCCGACTAACGGGGGGGCCCCGGGAGCTGTTTTTT. The J gene is TRBJ2-2, the V gene TRBV11-3; TRBD2 agrees at 8 bases. The CDR3 covers 16 residues. Germline values: CDR1 SGHNT, CDR2 YENEEA. J was trimmed by 9 bases and V by 5 bases; bases with no gene match: 14. Full variable domain (missing parts from reference TRBV11-3 and TRBJ2-2): EAGVVQSPRYKIIEKKQPVAFWCNPISGHNTLYWYLQNLGQGPELLIRYENEEAVDDSQLPKDRFSAERLKGVDSTLKIQPAELGDSAVYLCASSPRLTGGPRELFFGEGSRLTVL.

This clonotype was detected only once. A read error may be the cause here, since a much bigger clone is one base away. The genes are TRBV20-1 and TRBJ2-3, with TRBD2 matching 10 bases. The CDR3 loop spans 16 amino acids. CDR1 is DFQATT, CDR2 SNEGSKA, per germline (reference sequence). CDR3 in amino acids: CNATPGTSDPRDTQYF. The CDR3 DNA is TGCAATGCTACTCCCGGGACTAGCGACCCCCGGGATACGCAGTATTTT.

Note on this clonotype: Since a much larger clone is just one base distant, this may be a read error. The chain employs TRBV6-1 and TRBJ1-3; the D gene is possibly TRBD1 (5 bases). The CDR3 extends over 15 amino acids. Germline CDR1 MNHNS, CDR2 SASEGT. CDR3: CASSPLRDGGNTIHF. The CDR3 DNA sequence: TGTGCCAGCAGCCCCCTCCGGGACGGTGGAAACACCATACATTTT.

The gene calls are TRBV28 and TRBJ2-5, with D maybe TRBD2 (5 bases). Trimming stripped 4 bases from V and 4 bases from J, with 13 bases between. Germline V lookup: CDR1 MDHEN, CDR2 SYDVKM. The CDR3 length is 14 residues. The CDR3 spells CASSYRRGRETQYF. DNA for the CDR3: TGTGCCAGCAGTTATCGGAGAGGGCGAGAGACCCAGTACTTC.

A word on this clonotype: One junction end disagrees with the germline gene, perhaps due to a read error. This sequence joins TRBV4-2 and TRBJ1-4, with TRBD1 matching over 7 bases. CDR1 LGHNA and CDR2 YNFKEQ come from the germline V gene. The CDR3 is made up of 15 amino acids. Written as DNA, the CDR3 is TGTGCCAGGAGCCAACGCAGGGGGAAGGGCGAAAAACTGTTTTTT. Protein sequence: CARSQRRGKGEKLFF.

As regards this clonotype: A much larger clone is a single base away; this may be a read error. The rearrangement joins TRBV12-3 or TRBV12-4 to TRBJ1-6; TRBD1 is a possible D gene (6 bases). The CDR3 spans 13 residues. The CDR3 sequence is CTSSLGQLDPLHF. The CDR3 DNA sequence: TGTACCAGCAGTTTGGGACAACTTGATCCCCTCCACTTT.

The CDR3 bases are TGTGCCAGCAGCTTGGGGTTTGTTGGGATGTACTTC. Translated: CASSLGFVGMYF. The gene calls are TRBV11-3 and TRBJ2-7; D call uncertain. V lost 3 bases and J lost 12, with 15 bases in between. Germline CDR1 reads SGHNT; CDR2 reads YENEEA. The CDR3 contains 12 residues.

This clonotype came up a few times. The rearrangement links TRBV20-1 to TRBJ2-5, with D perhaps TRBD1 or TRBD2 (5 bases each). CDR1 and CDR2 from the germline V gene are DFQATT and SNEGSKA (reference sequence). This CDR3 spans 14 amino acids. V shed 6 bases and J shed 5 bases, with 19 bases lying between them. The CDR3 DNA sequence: TGCAGTGCCGAAGAGGGGCACAGAGGGGAGACCCAGTACTTC. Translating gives CSAEEGHRGETQYF.